The 5 T cell receptor beta chains listed next were all sequenced from one sample in a study of response to subunit inactivated influenza vaccine (dated 2018 in TCRdb). Library preparation employed RT-PCR. Sequencing took place on an Illumina HiSeq 2500. Using fastp at Q25 and MiXCR, TCRdb reprocessed the public reads and kept productive beta chains. CDR3 protein duplicates are merged, each entry listing the most common genes and DNA. This sample holds some 570,000 distinct CDR3 sequences; 11% were observed only once. Approximately 9.9% of the sample is taken by the ten largest. These data also formed part of another study, on T cells expressing NK-cell markers. As noted in the second study: TCR beta cDNA libraries were made by 5'RACE template switching that added a universal primer site and unique molecular identifiers.

Sequenced here: PBMCs from blood, sampled on the day of vaccination. The receptors derive from a man aged 45-65 years who received an inactivated influenza vaccine. Donor details come from another sample of the same person, matched by shared clones.

V and J are TRBV27 and TRBJ2-5; tentative D call: TRBD2 (6 bases). The V end was cut by 4 bases, the J end by 1 base, with 10 bases between. The CDR3 has 14 residues. Germline values: CDR1 MNHEY, CDR2 SMNVEV (reference sequence). The CDR3 sequence: CASSWRGSQETQYF. CDR3 bases: TGTGCCAGCAGTTGGAGGGGCAGCCAAGAGACCCAGTACTTC.

The chain couples TRBV7-8 to TRBJ2-7, with 10 bases fitting TRBD1. Germline lookup yields CDR1 SGHVS and CDR2 FQNEAQ. V trimming: 4 bases; J trimming: 4 bases; junction bases outside the gene matches: 13. The CDR3 extends over 17 amino acids. The CDR3 protein is CASSWHRQGARVYEQYF. CDR3 bases: TGTGCCAGCAGCTGGCACCGACAGGGGGCACGAGTATACGAGCAGTACTTC.

The V call is TRBV29-1, the J call TRBJ2-7; tentatively, D is TRBD1 (6 bases). V was pared by 2 bases and J by 6 bases, with 11 bases between. Germline CDR1 SQVTM, CDR2 ANQGSEA. The CDR3 runs 12 residues. The CDR3 is CSVERTVGEQYF. For the CDR3, the DNA is TGCAGCGTTGAAAGGACAGTTGGCGAGCAGTACTTC.

The chain links TRBV5-4 to TRBJ1-2, with D perhaps matching TRBD1 (5 bases). Germline loops: CDR1 SGHNT, CDR2 YYREEE (reference sequence). The CDR3 extends over 14 amino acids. Trimming removed 0 bases from V and 8 bases from J, with 14 bases in between. CDR3 amino acids: CASSLVDSGRGYTF. The CDR3 DNA is TGTGCCAGCAGCTTGGTTGACAGTGGGAGGGGCTACACCTTC. Drawing the rest from reference TRBV5-4 and TRBJ1-2, the complete variable domain is ETGVTQSPTHLIKTRGQQVTLRCSSQSGHNTVSWYQQALGQGPQFIFQYYREEENGRGNFPPRFSGLQFPNYSSELNVNALELDDSALYLCASSLVDSGRGYTFGSGTRLTVV.

This clonotype was picked up a small number of times. The rearrangement uses TRBV5-1 and TRBJ2-7, with TRBD1 identical over 10 bases. This CDR3 contains 15 residues. V lost 3 bases to trimming and J lost 9 bases; unmatched junction nucleotides: 12. Germline V gene data show CDR1 as SGHRS and CDR2 as YFSETQ. CDR3 amino acids: CASSYSGTGALGQYF. In nucleotides, the CDR3 is TGCGCCAGCAGCTACTCCGGGACAGGGGCACTTGGGCAGTACTTC.